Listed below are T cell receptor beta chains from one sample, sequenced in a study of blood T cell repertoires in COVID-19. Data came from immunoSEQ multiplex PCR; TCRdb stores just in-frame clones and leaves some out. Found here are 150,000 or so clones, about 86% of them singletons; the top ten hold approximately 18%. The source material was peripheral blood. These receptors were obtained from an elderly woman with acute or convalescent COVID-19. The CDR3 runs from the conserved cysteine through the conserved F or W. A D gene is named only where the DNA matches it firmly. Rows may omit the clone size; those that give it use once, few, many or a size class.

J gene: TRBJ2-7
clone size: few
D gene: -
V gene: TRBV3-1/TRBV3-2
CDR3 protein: CASSQVVSGEQYF
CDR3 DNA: TGTGCCAGCAGCCAAGTAGTTTCGGGGGAGCAGTACTTC

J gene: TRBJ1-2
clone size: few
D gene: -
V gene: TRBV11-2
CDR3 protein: CASSLTPTGRYGYTF
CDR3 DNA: TGTGCCAGCAGCTTAACCCCCACAGGCCGCTATGGCTACACCTTC

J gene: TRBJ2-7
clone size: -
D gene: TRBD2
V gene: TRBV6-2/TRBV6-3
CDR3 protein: CASSRTSGRHYEQYF
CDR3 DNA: TGTGCCAGCAGCAGGACTAGCGGGAGACACTACGAGCAGTACTTC

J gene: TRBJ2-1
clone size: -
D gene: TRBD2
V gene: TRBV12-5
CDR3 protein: CASGLVQGLAGGNEQFF
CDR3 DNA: TGTGCTAGTGGTTTGGTACAGGGACTAGCGGGAGGTAATGAGCAGTTCTTC

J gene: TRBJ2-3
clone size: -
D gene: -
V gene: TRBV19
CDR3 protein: CASRNPGQNTDTQYF
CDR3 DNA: TGTGCCAGTAGGAACCCCGGACAGAATACAGATACGCAGTATTTT

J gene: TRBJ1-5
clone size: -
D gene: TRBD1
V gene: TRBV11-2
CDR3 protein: CASSLGPQGLGNQPQHF
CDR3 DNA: TGTGCCAGCAGCTTAGGTCCACAGGGGCTTGGGAATCAGCCCCAGCATTTT

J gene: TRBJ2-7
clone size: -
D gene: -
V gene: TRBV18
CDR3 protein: CASSPVERDWAFYEQYF
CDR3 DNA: TGTGCCAGCTCACCTGTTGAACGGGACTGGGCTTTCTACGAGCAGTACTTC

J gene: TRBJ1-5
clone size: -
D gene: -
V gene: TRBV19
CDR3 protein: CASSLAGSAGQPQHF
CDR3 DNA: TGTGCCAGTAGTCTTGCGGGTAGTGCGGGACAGCCCCAGCATTTT

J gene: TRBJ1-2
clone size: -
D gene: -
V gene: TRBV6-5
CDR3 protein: CASSFRGGYTF
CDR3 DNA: TGTGCCAGCAGTTTTCGGGGTGGCTACACCTTC

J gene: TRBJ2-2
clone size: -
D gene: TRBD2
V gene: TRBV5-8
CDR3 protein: CASSLAPLAGVVGELFF
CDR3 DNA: TGTGCCAGCAGCTTGGCCCCGCTAGCGGGAGTGGTCGGGGAGCTGTTTTTT

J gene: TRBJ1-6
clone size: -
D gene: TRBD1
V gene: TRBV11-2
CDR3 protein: CASSLYRGYSPLHF
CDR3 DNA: TGTGCCAGCAGCTTATACAGGGGGTATTCACCCCTCCACTTT

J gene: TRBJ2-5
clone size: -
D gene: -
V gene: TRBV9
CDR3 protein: CASSSHWGGRGETQYF
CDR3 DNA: TGTGCCAGCAGCTCCCACTGGGGGGGGCGCGGGGAGACCCAGTACTTC

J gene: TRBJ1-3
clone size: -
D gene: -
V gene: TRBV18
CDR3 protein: CASSPPGRRDTIYF
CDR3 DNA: TGTGCCAGCTCACCACCGGGCCGGCGCGACACCATATATTTT

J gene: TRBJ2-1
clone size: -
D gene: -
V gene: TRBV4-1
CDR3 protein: CASSQDGSGGLGLRSYNEQFF
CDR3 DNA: TGCGCCAGCAGCCAAGATGGGTCCGGGGGTCTCGGCCTACGCTCCTACAATGAGCAGTTCTTC

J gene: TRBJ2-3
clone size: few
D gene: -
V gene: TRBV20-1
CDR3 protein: CSGGSGDTQYF
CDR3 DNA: TGCAGTGGTGGGTCGGGAGATACGCAGTATTTT

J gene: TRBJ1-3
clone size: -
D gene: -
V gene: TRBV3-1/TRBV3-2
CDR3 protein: CASSQAGQVAGNTIYF
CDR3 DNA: TGTGCCAGCAGCCAAGCCGGCCAGGTGGCTGGAAACACCATATATTTT

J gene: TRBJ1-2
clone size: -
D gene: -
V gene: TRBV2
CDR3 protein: CAREEEAALGYGYTF
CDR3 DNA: TGTGCCAGAGAGGAGGAAGCCGCTCTAGGGTATGGCTACACCTTC

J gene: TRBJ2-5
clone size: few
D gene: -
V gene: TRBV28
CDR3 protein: CASSQTGGGTQYF
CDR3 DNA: TGTGCCAGCAGCCAAACAGGGGGGGGGACCCAGTACTTC